This T cell receptor (delta chain) was sequenced in a study of Vδ1+ human thymocytes. Findings and limits, study-wide: Many TRG clonotypes were shared between donors; TRD repertoires were essentially private. Unlike peripheral blood Vdelta1+ controls, thymic delta-chain sequences included about 20% Vdelta2 and few Vdelta3. Highly polyclonal TRG and TRD repertoires with Gaussian CDR3 length distributions appeared in thymus.

The template was reverse-transcribed extracted RNA. The CDR3 regions were amplified by multiplex PCR from V-gene primers to a constant-region primer. TCRdb used CATT to re-call clones from the multiplex PCR reads. The sample has tens of thousands of delta-chain clones; roughly 15% are singletons. V shed 7 bases, J shed 4 bases, and the junction held 14 bases outside the gene matches. The germline V gene has CDR1 TSWWSYY and CDR2 QGS. The CDR3 loop spans 17 amino acids. Points on this clone: Its antigen is not known.

The rearrangement uses TRDV1 and TRDJ1; 11 bases align to TRDD3. The sequenced sample consisted of Vdelta1+ gamma-delta thymocytes from the thymus. This sample's subset: FACS-sorted CD3+ TCRalphabeta- TCRVdelta1+ TCRVdelta2- thymocytes. The receptor was derived from a boy less than two years old who had congenital heart surgery. Here the CDR3 DNA reads TGTGCTCTTGCCATTAGATCCCCCTGGGGGATACTCGATAAACTCATCTTT. Residues: CALAIRSPWGILDKLIF.